The rows below give T cell receptor beta chains drawn from one sample of a study of blood T cell repertoires in COVID-19. Assay used: immunoSEQ multiplex PCR; TCRdb lists only in-frame clones, some missing. The table has approximately 130,000 clones, 85% to 90% seen once. The sequencing sample was made of peripheral blood. All receptors derive from a man over 45 with acute or convalescent COVID-19. Each CDR3 is given with its conserved first and last residue. A D gene is named only where the DNA matches it firmly. Not all rows give a size; the values are once, few, many and, for expanded clones, a class.

-	TRBD2	TRBV3-1/TRBV3-2	TRBJ2-7	TGTGCCAGCAGCCAAGATCTCCAGGGTAGCGGGAGAAAAGAGGAGCAGTACTTC	CASSQDLQGSGRKEEQYF
-	TRBD1	TRBV5-1	TRBJ1-2	TGCGCCAGCAGACAGGGGCATGGCTACACCTTC	CASRQGHGYTF
-	-	TRBV4-2	TRBJ2-1	TGTGCCAGCAGCGCGCAAGGAGGTTACAATGAGCAGTTCTTC	CASSAQGGYNEQFF
-	TRBD2	TRBV13	TRBJ2-7	TGTGCCAGCAGCTTGGGCGGGAGTATGAGTAGCTACGAGCAGTACTTC	CASSLGGSMSSYEQYF
-	TRBD2	TRBV5-1	TRBJ2-2	TGCGCCAGCAGCTTGACAGCGGGAGGGATCGCCGGGGAGCTGTTTTTT	CASSLTAGGIAGELFF
-	-	TRBV19	TRBJ1-1	TGTGCCAGTATAAATCGGGGAAACACTGAAGCTTTCTTT	CASINRGNTEAFF
-	TRBD1	TRBV5-1	TRBJ1-4	TGCGCCAGCAGCTGGACAGGGGCGGCTAATGAAAAACTGTTTTTT	CASSWTGAANEKLFF
-	-	TRBV5-1	TRBJ2-7	TGCGCCAGCATCCAAGTCCCGGGGGCCTACGAGCAGTACTTC	CASIQVPGAYEQYF
-	-	TRBV3-1/TRBV3-2	TRBJ1-1	TGTGCCAGCAGCCAAGTAAATCCGTCCAGGAGGGGTGTGGTTGGGGTGAACACTGAAGCTTTCTTT	CASSQVNPSRRGVVGVNTEAFF
-	-	TRBV27	TRBJ1-2	TGTGCCAGCAGTGAAGGCCTCGGTGGCGGCTATGGCTACACCTTC	CASSEGLGGGYGYTF
-	TRBD1	TRBV18	TRBJ1-2	TGTGCCAGTTCACCCCGGCCCCCGGGACAGGGGCCGGGCTATGGCTACACCTTC	CASSPRPPGQGPGYGYTF
-	-	TRBV9	TRBJ1-1	TGTGCCAGCAGCGTAGGGGAGGGACGGAGTACTGAAGCTTTCTTT	CASSVGEGRSTEAFF
-	TRBD1	TRBV19	TRBJ1-2	TGTGCCAGTACCGGCCGACAGGGCTCTAACTATGGCTACACCTTC	CASTGRQGSNYGYTF
-	TRBD1	TRBV30	TRBJ1-1	TGTGCCTGGGCCGGGACAGGGGGGTTGTGGGGCACTGAAGCTTTCTTT	CAWAGTGGLWGTEAFF
-	-	TRBV3-1/TRBV3-2	TRBJ1-1	TGTGCCAGCAGCCAAGAAGGCACAGGTGAAGCTTTCTTT	CASSQEGTGEAFF
-	-	TRBV27	TRBJ1-6	TGTGCCAGTCAGGGAATACAAGTTGCCTCACCCCTCCACTTT	CASQGIQVASPLHF
-	-	TRBV7-9	TRBJ2-7	TGTGCCAGCAGTTTAAACAGGGAAACCTACGAGCAGTACTTC	CASSLNRETYEQYF
-	-	TRBV7-9	TRBJ1-2	TGTGCCAGCAACCTCCAGGGACTACGGCACCATGGCTACACCTTC	CASNLQGLRHHGYTF
-	-	TRBV7-2	TRBJ2-3	TGTGCCAGCAGCTTATATACGGTCTCCGTTGATACGCAGTATTTT	CASSLYTVSVDTQYF
once	-	TRBV6-5	TRBJ1-1	TGTGCCAGCACTAAAGGACTACTTAACACTGAAGCTTTCTTT	CASTKGLLNTEAFF
-	-	TRBV28	TRBJ1-4	TGTGCCAGCACCCTCGGGGGGGTTGGAGAAAAACTGTTTTTT	CASTLGGVGEKLFF
-	-	TRBV30	TRBJ1-6	TGTGCCTGGAGTGCAGCGACCTCCTATAATTCACCCCTCCACTTT	CAWSAATSYNSPLHF
-	TRBD2	TRBV7-2	TRBJ2-4	TGTGCCAGCAGCCCCCCGGGACTAGCGGGGGCTGGCAAAAACATTCAGTACTTC	CASSPPGLAGAGKNIQYF
-	-	TRBV24-1	TRBJ2-2	TGTGCCACCAGTCGTACCGGGACACCGAACACCGGGGAGCTGTTTTTT	CATSRTGTPNTGELFF
once	-	TRBV10-3	TRBJ2-7	TGTGCCATCAGTGAGTCACAGTACGAGCAGTACTTC	CAISESQYEQYF
once	-	TRBV14	TRBJ1-2	TGTGCCAGCAGCCAAGTCCCCGCGGGGGGAAACTATGGCTACACCTTC	CASSQVPAGGNYGYTF